Described below is a single T cell receptor (beta chain) sequence and its context. These data originate in a study of blood T cell repertoires in COVID-19. Study in general: There were acute and convalescent COVID-19 samples, and they came from the United States, Italy and Spain.

Authors' analysis steps: Amplification with reference gene primers provided the estimates of nucleated cell counts. Produced via immunoSEQ multiplex PCR; TCRdb's table is partial and in-frame only. D and trimming come from the DNA, and the V and J calls and clone size come from that table. Of 100,000 to 150,000 clones detected, roughly 82% appear once; the ten largest clones hold 12%. The source is a human donor in a cohort sampled during active COVID-19. The sample comprised peripheral blood.

The CDR3 loop is CASIRVRNTEAFF. CDR3 DNA: TGTGCCAGCATCAGGGTCCGGAACACTGAAGCTTTCTTT. The rearrangement uses TRBV28 and TRBJ1-1; D possibly corresponds to TRBD1 (5 bases). This CDR3 has 13 residues. The germline V gene encodes CDR1 MDHEN and CDR2 SYDVKM. Trimming cost V 7 bases and J 1 base, with 10 bases left between them.